The 30 T cell receptor beta chains presented below share a single source sample, sequenced in a study of vaccination effects on CD4 cells after COVID-19. No antigen has been assigned to these receptors. Antigen-specific CD4+ T cells were expanded with viral peptide pools in the ViraFEST assay before sequencing. Following culture for approximately 11 days, CD4+ T cells were isolated. Either the mRNA-1273 or the BNT162b2 vaccine was given to participants as two doses. Here immunoSEQ multiplex PCR was the method, and the copy in TCRdb shows in-frame clones only, minus some. Counted here are about 32,000 clones, around three quarters occurring once; the ten biggest clones make up roughly 12%. The specimen was CD4+ T cells from PBMCs cultured with HCoV-229E spike peptides, collected after COVID-19 vaccination. The receptors here all came from a human donor who received a COVID-19 vaccine.

The CDR3 here is CASKEDRGNEKLFF. DNA for the CDR3: TGTGCCAGCAAAGAGGACAGGGGGAATGAAAAACTGTTTTTT. The chain links TRBV25-1 to TRBJ1-4; 10 nucleotides agree with TRBD1. The V gene's germline CDR1 is MGHDK and CDR2 SYGVNS. The CDR3 loop spans 14 amino acids. The V and J ends lost 7 bases and 5 bases, in that order; junction bases with no gene match: 4.

This clone was seen a handful of times. The chain combines TRBV10-1 with TRBJ1-5; perhaps TRBD1 as D (6 bases). The CDR3 runs 17 residues. Germline V gives CDR1 WNHNN, CDR2 SYGVQD (reference sequence). V lost 2 bases and J lost 3, with 17 bases in between. The CDR3 region has the DNA TGCGCCAGCAGTGAGCCCCTAAATGGGGGCCTCAATCAGCCCCAGCATTTT. This gives the protein CASSEPLNGGLNQPQHF.

V and J are TRBV27 and TRBJ1-4; 12 nucleotides align to TRBD1. There are 17 residues in the CDR3. Unmatched junction bases numbered 12, after V lost 6 bases and J lost 7 bases. Per the germline V gene, CDR1 is MNHEY and CDR2 is SMNVEV (reference sequence). The CDR3 sequence is CASSSGQGATESEKLFF. DNA for the CDR3: TGTGCCAGCAGCTCGGGACAGGGGGCGACGGAAAGTGAAAAACTGTTTTTT.

This chain connects TRBV30 to TRBJ1-5, with D unresolved. The V gene's germline CDR1 is GTSNPN and CDR2 SVGIG (reference sequence). CDR3 size: 13 residues. Deletions cut 2 bases from V and 2 bases from J, with 7 bases between. CDR3 in amino acids: CAWSSRGNQPQHF. DNA of the CDR3: TGTGCCTGGAGTAGTAGAGGCAATCAGCCCCAGCATTTT.

This clone was seen a handful of times. This chain uses TRBV10-3 with TRBJ1-6, with TRBD1 as a possible D gene (5 bases). The CDR3 runs to 14 residues. Trimming took off 5 bases at V and 7 bases at J, with 12 bases between the two ends. The V gene's germline CDR1 is ENHRY and CDR2 SYGVKD. As DNA, the CDR3 is TGTGCCATCAGTCCCGGGACGGGAAATTCACCCCTCCACTTT. It codes for CAISPGTGNSPLHF.

This clone has only a few counts. The V gene is TRBV7-9, the J gene TRBJ2-1; no definite D call. The CDR3 runs 14 residues. Trimming removed 1 base at V and 7 bases at J, with 11 bases between. Germline lookup yields CDR1 SEHNR and CDR2 FQNEAQ (reference sequence). For the CDR3, the DNA is TGTGCCAGCAGCTTAGGACTGGGATTGAATGAGCAGTTCTTC. It codes for CASSLGLGLNEQFF.

This chain uses TRBV5-4 with TRBJ2-1, with 15 bases that match TRBD2. Germline lookup yields CDR1 SGHNT and CDR2 YYREEE (reference sequence). CDR3 length equals 15 residues. The ends lost 0 bases at V and 10 bases at J; junction bases unmatched: 2. The CDR3 DNA reads as TGTGCCAGCAGCTTGGGGACTAGCGGGAGGGGAGAGCAGTTCTTC. Translating gives CASSLGTSGRGEQFF. Drawing the rest from reference TRBV5-4 and TRBJ2-1, the complete variable domain is ETGVTQSPTHLIKTRGQQVTLRCSSQSGHNTVSWYQQALGQGPQFIFQYYREEENGRGNFPPRFSGLQFPNYSSELNVNALELDDSALYLCASSLGTSGRGEQFFGPGTRLTVL.

This chain joins TRBV7-8 and TRBJ2-2; D is perhaps TRBD2 (5 bases). Trimming pared 1 base from V and 4 bases from J, leaving 10 bases between. CDR1 is SGHVS, CDR2 FQNEAQ, per germline. The CDR3 is 15 residues long. The CDR3 bases are TGTGCCAGCAGCTTAGTAGAGGGCCTCACCGGGGAGCTGTTTTTT. This gives the protein CASSLVEGLTGELFF.

This chain uses TRBV12-2 with TRBJ2-7; TRBD1, as called in the table, went unchecked against the DNA. TRBV12-2 is a pseudogene segment. This CDR3 contains 12 residues. CDR3 coding DNA: TGTGCAAGTAATTTAGGGGAATACGAGCAGTACTTC. It is translated as CASNLGEYEQYF.

The gene calls are TRBV2 and TRBJ1-2; TRBD1 aligns across 7 bases. The germline V gene encodes CDR1 SNHLY and CDR2 FYNNEI. V trimming: 6 bases; J trimming: 3 bases; junction bases outside the gene matches: 19. The CDR3 has 18 amino acids. CDR3 protein: CASRKFLTGSKDHYGYTF. CDR3 in DNA: TGTGCCAGCAGAAAGTTCTTGACAGGGAGTAAGGATCACTATGGCTACACCTTC.

This clone has more than one count but fewer than ten. V usage is TRBV11-3 and J usage is TRBJ2-7; D possibly corresponds to TRBD1 (5 bases). CDR1 is SGHNT and CDR2 is YENEEA in the germline V gene. The CDR3 is 15 amino acids. Trimming shortened V by 5 bases and J by 3 bases, and 17 bases separated the two germline ends. CDR3 protein: CASSKGHSSFYEQYF. The DNA of the CDR3 is TGTGCCAGCAGCAAGGGGCACAGTTCTTTCTACGAGCAGTACTTC.

This clone was observed a few times. The V call is TRBV4-1, the J call TRBJ1-1; no definite D call. The length of the CDR3 is 13 residues. The ends were cut back, 1 base at V and 2 bases at J, with 5 bases in the middle. The germline CDR1 and CDR2 sequences are MGHRA and YSYEKL. This chain's CDR3 is CASSQVFNTEAFF. The CDR3 nucleotides are TGCGCCAGCAGCCAAGTTTTTAACACTGAAGCTTTCTTT.

This chain connects TRBV5-1 to TRBJ2-6; D call uncertain. Per the germline V gene, CDR1 is SGHRS and CDR2 is YFSETQ. The CDR3 is 16 amino acids. Trimming shortened V by 1 base and J by 2 bases, and 10 bases separated the two germline ends. The CDR3: CASSLSTVPGANVLTF. CDR3 DNA sequence: TGCGCCAGCAGCTTGTCGACGGTCCCTGGGGCCAACGTCCTGACTTTC. Based on the CDR3 plus reference TRBV5-1 and TRBJ2-6, the full variable domain is KAGVTQTPRYLIKTRGQQVTLSCSPISGHRSVSWYQQTPGQGLQFLFEYFSETQRNKGNFPGRFSGRQFSNSRSEMNVSTLELGDSALYLCASSLSTVPGANVLTFGAGSRLTVL.

The chain uses TRBV15 and TRBJ2-7, with TRBD1 identical over 8 bases. Per germline, CDR1 LNHNV and CDR2 YYDKDF (reference sequence). Trimming at V came to 0 bases and at J to 2 bases, leaving 12 bases not matched to a gene. This CDR3 spans 18 amino acids. In nucleotides, the CDR3 is TGTGCCACCAGCAGAGAGATGACCGGGACAGGCCTTGCCTACGAGCAGTACTTC. Amino acids: CATSREMTGTGLAYEQYF.

The chain carries TRBV10-3 and TRBJ1-3; D is perhaps TRBD1 (6 bases). Trimming took off 6 bases at V and 0 bases at J, with 6 bases between the two ends. CDR1 ENHRY and CDR2 SYGVKD come from the germline V gene. The CDR3 is 13 amino acids. In DNA form, the CDR3 reads TGTGCCATCAGGGACAGCTCTGGAAACACCATATATTTT. This sequence encodes CAIRDSSGNTIYF.

This clone appeared a single time. The chain recombines TRBV7-2 with TRBJ1-2; D ambiguous. Per the germline V gene, CDR1 is SGHTA and CDR2 is FQGNSA. CDR3 length: 13 amino acids. V gave up 1 base and J gave up 8 bases, with 11 bases separating them. CDR3: CASSLGVMEGYTF. CDR3 nucleotide sequence: TGTGCCAGCAGCTTAGGGGTTATGGAGGGCTACACCTTC.

V usage is TRBV25-1 and J usage is TRBJ2-7, with a tentative D call TRBD2 (5 bases). The CDR3 has 16 amino acids. With 3 bases removed from V and 3 bases from J, the gap between germline ends came to 18 bases. The germline gives CDR1 MGHDK, CDR2 SYGVNS. The CDR3 region has the DNA TGTGCCAGCAGTGAGGTCGGGAATGGGAAAGACTACGAGCAGTACTTC. Translated: CASSEVGNGKDYEQYF.

The J gene is TRBJ1-5, the V gene TRBV27; 7 bases align to TRBD1. J was trimmed by 2 bases and V by 5 bases; bases with no gene match: 9. CDR3 size: 16 residues. Germline CDR1 is MNHEY and CDR2 is SMNVEV (reference sequence). DNA of the CDR3: TGTGCCAGCAGTCCAGGGGGGTTTTCGGGCAATCAGCCCCAGCATTTT. As protein: CASSPGGFSGNQPQHF.

The chain carries TRBV2 and TRBJ1-3; weak D call: TRBD1 (6 bases). V shed 6 bases and J shed 4 bases, with 10 bases lying between them. The CDR3 length is 13 residues. CDR1 and CDR2 (germline): SNHLY, FYNNEI. The CDR3 DNA reads as TGTGCCAGCAGCCCAGACAGGGGAAACACCATATATTTT. This sequence encodes CASSPDRGNTIYF.

The table lists this clone with a count of one. The chain is built from TRBV2 and TRBJ1-4, with D unresolved. The length of the CDR3 is 15 residues. CDR1 and CDR2 (germline): SNHLY, FYNNEI. The germline V and J ends were trimmed by 6 bases and 7 bases, with 18 bases remaining between them. Written as DNA, the CDR3 is TGTGCCAGCAGCGAACGGGTGGGAGGGAGTGAAAAACTGTTTTTT. Protein product: CASSERVGGSEKLFF.

This clone came up once. The chain links TRBV20-1 to TRBJ2-1; no definite D call. The CDR3 loop spans 11 amino acids. Trimming removed 5 bases from V and 4 bases from J, with 6 bases in between. Germline CDR1 reads DFQATT; CDR2 reads SNEGSKA (reference sequence). The CDR3 DNA is TGCAGTGCTCCATCATACAATGAGCAGTTCTTC. This encodes CSAPSYNEQFF.

V and J are TRBV7-9 and TRBJ1-1; D might be TRBD1 (5 bases). V was pared by 3 bases and J by 3 bases, with 8 bases between. The germline V gene has CDR1 SEHNR and CDR2 FQNEAQ (reference sequence). The CDR3 extends over 13 amino acids. DNA of the CDR3: TGTGCCAGCAGCTTTCAAGGGGACACTGAAGCTTTCTTT. This sequence encodes CASSFQGDTEAFF.

The chain combines TRBV5-1 with TRBJ2-6; D call uncertain. This CDR3 region has 16 residues. Trimming removed 0 bases from V and 2 bases from J, with 9 bases in between. The germline V gene encodes CDR1 SGHRS and CDR2 YFSETQ. The CDR3 DNA follows: TGCGCCAGCAGCTTGGCCGGCGGACCTGGGGCCAACGTCCTGACTTTC. Encoded protein: CASSLAGGPGANVLTF.

The J gene is TRBJ1-5, the V gene TRBV6-5, with 7 positions matching TRBD1. CDR3 length: 13 residues. Germline V CDR1 and CDR2: MNHEY, SVGAGI. The V segment lost 9 bases and the J segment 4 bases; nucleotides outside the gene matches: 6. The CDR3, as DNA: TGTGCCAGTAGGACAGGCCTGAATCAGCCCCAGCATTTT. This translates into CASRTGLNQPQHF.

The chain combines TRBV6-5 with TRBJ1-2, with D possibly TRBD1 on 5 matching bases. The germline gives CDR1 MNHEY, CDR2 SVGAGI. CDR3 length: 15 residues. V was shortened by 6 bases and J by 8 bases, with 22 bases between the two germline ends. The CDR3 region has the DNA TGTGCCAGCAGGAACCCCACGGCAGGGAAGCGGGGCTACACCTTC. Translation: CASRNPTAGKRGYTF.

The gene calls are TRBV3-1 (or the pseudogene TRBV3-2) and TRBJ2-1, with D tentatively TRBD2 (6 bases). This CDR3 spans 15 amino acids. Germline V CDR1 and CDR2: LGHDT, YNNKEL (reference sequence). V lost 3 bases and J 2 bases, leaving 11 bases between the germline ends. CDR3 region: CASSQMASAYNEQFF. The CDR3 DNA reads as TGTGCCAGCAGCCAGATGGCTAGCGCCTACAATGAGCAGTTCTTC.

This chain uses TRBV24-1 with TRBJ1-5; D possibly corresponds to TRBD1 (5 bases). This CDR3 region has 13 residues. V gave up 4 bases and J gave up 4 bases, with 7 bases separating them. Germline CDR1 is KGHDR and CDR2 is SFDVKD. CDR3 residues: CATSERQNQPQHF. CDR3 nucleotides: TGTGCCACCAGTGAACGACAGAATCAGCCCCAGCATTTT.

V is TRBV27 and J is TRBJ1-1, with TRBD1 as a possible D gene (6 bases). The germline CDR1 and CDR2 sequences are MNHEY and SMNVEV (reference sequence). Deletions cut 3 bases from V and 1 base from J, with 12 bases between. The CDR3 loop spans 15 amino acids. CDR3 region: CASSFRTAGNTEAFF. The CDR3 region has the DNA TGTGCCAGCAGTTTTCGGACAGCGGGGAACACTGAAGCTTTCTTT.

V gene TRBV10-1 combines with J gene TRBJ2-5; no reliable D call. Germline V gene sequence: CDR1 WNHNN, CDR2 SYGVQD (reference sequence). V lost 0 bases and J 5 bases, leaving 1 base between the germline ends. This CDR3 is 11 amino acids long. CDR3 DNA: TGCGCCAGCAGTGAGTCGGAGACCCAGTACTTC. It is translated as CASSESETQYF.

This rearrangement joins TRBV6-5 to TRBJ1-2, with TRBD1 identical over 12 bases. V was pared by 2 bases and J by 8 bases, with 6 bases of the junction left unmatched. Germline-derived CDR1 and CDR2 are MNHEY and SVGAGI. The CDR3 is 15 residues long. CDR3 amino acids: CASSYAGQGAKGYTF. CDR3 nucleotides: TGTGCCAGCAGTTACGCGGGACAGGGGGCGAAGGGCTACACCTTC.